These T cell receptor beta chains were read from a single sample in a study of cytomegalovirus exposure and HLA in healthy donors. The repertoire was sequenced with immunoSEQ multiplex PCR; TCRdb's copy has only in-frame clones and lacks some. The table lists 110,000 to 150,000 clones, roughly 80% of them singletons. Source material: PBMCs. The source is a female donor in good health and CMV-seronegative. The CDR3 runs from the conserved cysteine through the conserved F or W. A D gene is named only where the DNA matches it firmly.

TRBV27,TRBJ2-7,TRBD2,CASSKSGGYEQYF
TRBV6-1,TRBJ2-7,NA,CATRAAGSSYEQYF
TRBV6-4,TRBJ2-2,NA,CASSPLPGQWNTGELFF
TRBV15,TRBJ2-7,TRBD2,CATSPGEGEKSSYEQYF
TRBV18,TRBJ1-1,TRBD1,CASSPPDRGPEAFF
TRBV28,TRBJ2-7,TRBD2,CASSLWGLAASAAHEQYF
TRBV19,TRBJ2-7,TRBD1,CASRRTGGYEQYF
TRBV7-9,TRBJ2-5,NA,CASSSGVYQETQYF
TRBV6-1,TRBJ2-2,NA,CASVPTETGELFF
TRBV29-1,TRBJ1-2,TRBD1,CSVQPGQGNYGYTF
TRBV6-6,TRBJ2-5,TRBD1,CASSNTGQGKETQYF
TRBV6-1,TRBJ2-3,TRBD1,CASSVYRGSGTDTQYF
TRBV9,TRBJ2-2,TRBD1,CASKGQGARTGELFF
TRBV5-6,TRBJ1-2,NA,CASSKRLQGLYGYPF
TRBV5-4,TRBJ1-2,NA,CASSLYGGAHGYTF
TRBV5-1,TRBJ2-7,NA,CASSETRTYEQYF
TRBV11-1,TRBJ2-1,TRBD2,CASSPGRLAGDNEQFF
TRBV14,TRBJ2-7,NA,CASSQERFYEQYF
TRBV2,TRBJ1-3,NA,CASRYLTASGNTIYF
TRBV28,TRBJ1-5,NA,CASSLGREGGNQPQHF
TRBV9,TRBJ2-1,NA,CASSLLDSPYNEQFF
TRBV6-1,TRBJ1-1,TRBD1,CASSALQGATEAFF
TRBV9,TRBJ2-1,NA,CASSSQYNEQFF
TRBV30,TRBJ1-4,NA,CAREEATNEKLFF
TRBV5-1,TRBJ1-1,NA,CASRDSLSNTEAFF
TRBV27,TRBJ2-3,TRBD2,CASSLFGSSGFTDTQYF
TRBV27,TRBJ2-2,NA,CASKGVTGELFF
TRBV27,TRBJ1-5,TRBD1,CASKTGAYSNQPQHF
TRBV28,TRBJ1-5,NA,CASSPDRQPQHF
TRBV7-2,TRBJ1-1,NA,CASSTDNRNTKAFF
TRBV9,TRBJ2-3,TRBD2,CASSVRGSPSTDTQYF
TRBV9,TRBJ2-7,TRBD1,CASSLGTGNLVEQYF
TRBV28,TRBJ1-6,TRBD1,CASSLDRGRTPLHF
TRBV7-6,TRBJ2-1,NA,CASSQTRSNEQFF
TRBV4-3,TRBJ1-3,TRBD1,CASSQVGTASFTTFSGNTIYF
TRBV2,TRBJ1-2,NA,CASTGQSNYGYTF
TRBV6-5,TRBJ2-1,TRBD2,CASSYQRGSYNEQFF
TRBV29-1,TRBJ1-1,NA,CSVARVSQNTEAFF
TRBV28,TRBJ1-1,NA,CASRVGGLTEAFF
TRBV19,TRBJ1-6,NA,CASRIGGNSPLHF
TRBV5-1,TRBJ2-1,NA,CASSLDREGNEQFF
TRBV2,TRBJ2-2,NA,CASSERTAYGELFF
TRBV5-1,TRBJ2-1,NA,CASSPRLVGQGDEQFF
TRBV5-1,TRBJ1-1,NA,CASRGANTEAFF
TRBV30,TRBJ1-5,TRBD1,CAFTRDRGSNQPQHF
TRBV19,TRBJ1-1,NA,CASSINRRGPEAFF
TRBV15,TRBJ2-3,NA,CATSRDRGADTQYF
TRBV19,TRBJ2-3,NA,CASRRDTDTQYF
TRBV14,TRBJ2-3,NA,CASSPTGIYTDTQYF
TRBV7-9,TRBJ1-1,NA,CSSSLVGTLNTEAFF
TRBV30,TRBJ2-1,NA,CAWSGTNPSHEQFF
TRBV19,TRBJ2-5,NA,CASSIGREETQYF
TRBV10-2,TRBJ2-7,NA,CASIPFSSYEQYF
TRBV27,TRBJ2-7,TRBD1,CASSLFQGAGLYEQYF
TRBV27,TRBJ2-7,NA,CASSMGREQYF